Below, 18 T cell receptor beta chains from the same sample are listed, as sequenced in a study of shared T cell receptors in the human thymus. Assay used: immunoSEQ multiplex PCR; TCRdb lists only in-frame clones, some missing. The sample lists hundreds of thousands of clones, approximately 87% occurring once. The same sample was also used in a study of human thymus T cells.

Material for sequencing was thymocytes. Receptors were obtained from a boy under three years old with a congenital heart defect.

The chain's CDR3 is CASSPGTSGSQVYEQYF. In DNA, the CDR3 is TGTGCCAGTAGTCCTGGGACTAGCGGGAGTCAGGTCTACGAGCAGTACTTC. This chain links TRBV19 with TRBJ2-7, with 14 bases fitting TRBD2. V lost 5 bases to trimming and J lost 3 bases; unmatched junction nucleotides: 9. This CDR3 region has 17 residues. CDR1 LNHDA and CDR2 SQIVND come from the germline V gene (reference sequence).

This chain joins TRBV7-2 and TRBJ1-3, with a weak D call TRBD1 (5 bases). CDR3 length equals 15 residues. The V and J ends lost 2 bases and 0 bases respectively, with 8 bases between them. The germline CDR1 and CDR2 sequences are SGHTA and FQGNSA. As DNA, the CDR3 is TGTGCCAGCAGCTTACAGGGTCTCTCTGGAAACACCATATATTTT. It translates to CASSLQGLSGNTIYF.

CDR3 loop: CASSLERGFNYGYTF. The CDR3 coding sequence is TGTGCCAGCAGCTTAGAGAGGGGGTTCAACTATGGCTACACCTTC. V and J are TRBV7-9 and TRBJ1-2, with a weak D call TRBD1 (6 bases). The V and J ends lost 1 base and 2 bases respectively, with 11 bases between them. There are 15 residues in the CDR3. Germline V CDR1 and CDR2: SEHNR, FQNEAQ (reference sequence).

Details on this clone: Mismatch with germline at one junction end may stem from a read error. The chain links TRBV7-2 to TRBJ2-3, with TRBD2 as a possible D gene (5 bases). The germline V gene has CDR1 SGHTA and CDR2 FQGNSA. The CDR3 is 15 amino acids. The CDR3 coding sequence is TGTGCCAGCAGCTTAGGGACCCCCTGGGGAGATACGCAGTACTTT. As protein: CASSLGTPWGDTQYF.

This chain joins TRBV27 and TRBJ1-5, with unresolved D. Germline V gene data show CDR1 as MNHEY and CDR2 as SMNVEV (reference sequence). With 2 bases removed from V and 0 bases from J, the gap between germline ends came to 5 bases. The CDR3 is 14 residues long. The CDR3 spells CASSLTVSNQPQHF. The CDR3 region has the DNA TGTGCCAGCAGTTTAACGGTTAGCAATCAGCCCCAGCATTTT.

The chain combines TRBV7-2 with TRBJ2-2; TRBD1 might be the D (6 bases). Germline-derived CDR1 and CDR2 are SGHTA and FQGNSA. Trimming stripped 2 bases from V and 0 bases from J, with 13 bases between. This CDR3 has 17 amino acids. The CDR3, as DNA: TGTGCCAGCAGCTTATGGGCTCAGGGGTCGAACACCGGGGAGCTGTTTTTT. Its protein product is CASSLWAQGSNTGELFF.

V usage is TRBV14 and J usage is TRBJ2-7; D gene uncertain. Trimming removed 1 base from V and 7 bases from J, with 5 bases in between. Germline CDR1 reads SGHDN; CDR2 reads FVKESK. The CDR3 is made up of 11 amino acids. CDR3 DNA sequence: TGTGCCAGCAGCCAAGTGGCAGAGCAGTACTTC. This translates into CASSQVAEQYF.

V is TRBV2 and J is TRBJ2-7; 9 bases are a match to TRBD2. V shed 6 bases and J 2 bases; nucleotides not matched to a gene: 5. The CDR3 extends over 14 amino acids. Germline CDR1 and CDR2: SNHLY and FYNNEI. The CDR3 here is CASRVSGSTYEQYF. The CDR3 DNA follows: TGTGCCAGCAGGGTTAGCGGGAGTACCTACGAGCAGTACTTC.

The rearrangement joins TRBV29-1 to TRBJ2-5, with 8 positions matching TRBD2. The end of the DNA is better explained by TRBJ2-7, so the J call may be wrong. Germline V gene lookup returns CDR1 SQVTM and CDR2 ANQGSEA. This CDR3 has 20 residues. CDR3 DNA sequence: TGCAGCGTCCTTGGAACGGGGGAGCGGATTCCGGGGGGGAAACAGGGCGAGCAGTACTTC. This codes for CSVLGTGERIPGGKQGEQYF.

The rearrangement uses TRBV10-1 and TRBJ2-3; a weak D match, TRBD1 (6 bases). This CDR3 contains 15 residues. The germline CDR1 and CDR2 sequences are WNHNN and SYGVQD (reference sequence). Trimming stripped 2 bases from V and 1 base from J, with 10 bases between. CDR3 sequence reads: CASSELDSRTDTQYF. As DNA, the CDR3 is TGCGCCAGCAGTGAGCTGGACAGCCGCACAGATACGCAGTATTTT.

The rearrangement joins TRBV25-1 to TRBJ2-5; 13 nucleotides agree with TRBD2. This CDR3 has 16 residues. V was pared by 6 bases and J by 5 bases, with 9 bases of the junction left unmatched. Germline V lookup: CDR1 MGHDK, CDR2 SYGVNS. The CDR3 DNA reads TGTGCCAGCAGGGGACGGACTAGCGGGAGTCAGGAGACCCAGTACTTC. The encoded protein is CASRGRTSGSQETQYF.

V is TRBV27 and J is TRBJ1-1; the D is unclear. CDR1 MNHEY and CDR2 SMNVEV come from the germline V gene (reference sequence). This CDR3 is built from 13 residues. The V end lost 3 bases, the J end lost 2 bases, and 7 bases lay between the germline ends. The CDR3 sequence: CASSFRGNTEAFF. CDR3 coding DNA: TGTGCCAGCAGTTTCCGCGGAAACACTGAAGCTTTCTTT.

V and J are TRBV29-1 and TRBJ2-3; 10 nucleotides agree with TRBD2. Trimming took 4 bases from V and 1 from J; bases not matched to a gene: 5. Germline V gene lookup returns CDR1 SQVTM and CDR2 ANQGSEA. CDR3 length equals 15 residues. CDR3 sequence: CSVAGLASRTDTQYF. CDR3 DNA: TGCAGCGTTGCGGGACTAGCGAGCCGCACAGATACGCAGTATTTT.

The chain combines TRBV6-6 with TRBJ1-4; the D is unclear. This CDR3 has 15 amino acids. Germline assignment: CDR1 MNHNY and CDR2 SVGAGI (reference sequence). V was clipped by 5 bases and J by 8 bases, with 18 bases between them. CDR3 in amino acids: CASSPRTQVEEKLFF. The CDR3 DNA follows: TGTGCCAGCAGTCCCCGAACCCAGGTTGAGGAAAAACTGTTTTTT.

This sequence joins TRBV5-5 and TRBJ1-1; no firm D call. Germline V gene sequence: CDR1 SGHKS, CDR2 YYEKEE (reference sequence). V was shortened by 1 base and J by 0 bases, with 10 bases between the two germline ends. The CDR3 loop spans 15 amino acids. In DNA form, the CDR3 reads TGTGCCAGCAGCTTGCATGGCAGAATGAACACTGAAGCTTTCTTT. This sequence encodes CASSLHGRMNTEAFF.

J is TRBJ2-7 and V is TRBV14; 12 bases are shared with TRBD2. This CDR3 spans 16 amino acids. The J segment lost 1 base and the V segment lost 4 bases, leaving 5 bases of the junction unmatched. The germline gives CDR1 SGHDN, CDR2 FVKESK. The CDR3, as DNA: TGTGCCAGCAGCCTTAGACTAGCGGGGGATTCCTACGAGCAGTACTTC. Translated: CASSLRLAGDSYEQYF.

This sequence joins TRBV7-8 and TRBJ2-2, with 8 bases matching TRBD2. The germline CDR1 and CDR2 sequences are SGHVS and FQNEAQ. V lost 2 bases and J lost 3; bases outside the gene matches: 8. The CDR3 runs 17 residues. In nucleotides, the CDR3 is TGTGCCAGCAGCTTACGGCACCAGCGGGGGTACACCGGGGAGCTGTTTTTT. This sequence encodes CASSLRHQRGYTGELFF.

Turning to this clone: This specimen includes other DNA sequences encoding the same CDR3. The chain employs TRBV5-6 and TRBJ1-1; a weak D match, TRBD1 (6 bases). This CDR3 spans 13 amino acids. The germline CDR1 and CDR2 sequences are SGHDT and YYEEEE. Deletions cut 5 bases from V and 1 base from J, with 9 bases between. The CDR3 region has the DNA TGTGCCAGCAGTTTGACAGGGAACACTGAAGCTTTCTTT. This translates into CASSLTGNTEAFF.